Described below is a single T cell receptor beta chain sequence and its context. Its antigen is as yet unknown. Germline V lookup: CDR1 SGHVS, CDR2 FQNEAQ. The length of the CDR3 is 18 residues. Trimming took 1 base from V and 1 from J, leaving 19 bases between them. These data belong to a study of T cell repertoires in cytomegalovirus infection. Study-level information: Recently identified HLA-C-restricted CMV epitopes were used, and well-studied HLA-B-restricted CMV epitopes were used as well.

TCRdb called the reads again in MiXCR, with one record for every CDR3 protein. The sample contains around 750,000 distinct CDR3 sequences, about 31% of which appear only once. Study-wide results and caveats: Of the TCR beta families, the public ones yielded a cumulative frequency that identified carriers of CMV plus the relevant HLA. The response measured ex vivo was dominated by TCR beta clonotypes (HLA-C-restricted and CMV-specific).

V is TRBV7-8 and J is TRBJ1-1; D might be TRBD1 (6 bases). This receptor was obtained from a human donor in good health (CMV status not recorded). Some clones in this sample may be carry-over from other donors' samples. The material was cultured CD8+ T cells from PBMCs, obtained from culture after CMV antigen stimulation. CDR3 loop: CASSLGGGGPLANTEAFF. The CDR3 coding sequence is TGTGCCAGCAGCTTAGGAGGGGGGGGTCCGTTAGCGAACACTGAAGCTTTCTTT.